This passage covers 25 T cell receptor beta chains from one sample sequenced in a study of low-dose radiotherapy and immunotherapy resistance in tumors. Alpha- and beta-chain coverage of first-strand cDNA came from TRAV- and TRBV-specific primers. With a constant-region primer and a V-primer adapter, TCRs were subjected to roughly 18 PCR cycles of amplification. TCRdb analysed the reads with MiXCR anew, one entry per CDR3 protein. The table shows tens of thousands of distinct CDR3 sequences, with around a third occurring only once. Indicated time point: before trial treatment. The source material was PBMCs, sampled before treatment. The source of these receptors is a male donor with gallbladder cancer.

This clonotype was detected a few times. This chain connects TRBV20-1 to TRBJ2-1, with 9 nucleotides matching TRBD2. Germline V gene lookup returns CDR1 DFQATT and CDR2 SNEGSKA (reference sequence). This CDR3 contains 15 residues. J lost 8 bases, V lost 0 bases, and 8 bases had no gene match. CDR3 protein: CSARDVVAGVDEQFF. The CDR3 nucleotides read TGCAGTGCTAGAGATGTGGTAGCGGGAGTCGATGAGCAGTTCTTC.

This clonotype was detected only a few times. This chain uses TRBV6-6 with TRBJ2-5; D gene ambiguous. Germline V CDR1 and CDR2: MNHNY, SVGAGI (reference sequence). The CDR3 is 12 amino acids. Trimming shortened V by 6 bases and J by 5 bases, and 10 bases separated the two germline ends. DNA of the CDR3: TGTGCCAGCAGCCTCTTTGAGGAGACCCAGTACTTC. This translates into CASSLFEETQYF.

The V gene is TRBV6-2 or TRBV6-3, the J gene TRBJ1-2; D remains unclear. Trimming left V 5 bases short and J 8 bases short, with 12 bases between. The CDR3 totals 12 residues. Looked up from germline, CDR1 is MNHEY and CDR2 is SVGEGT. The CDR3 sequence: CASSEVTAGYTF. For the CDR3, the DNA is TGTGCCAGCAGTGAAGTTACCGCAGGCTACACCTTC.

This clonotype was detected many times. The chain couples TRBV3-1 to TRBJ1-2; D remains ambiguous. This CDR3 comprises 11 residues. The V gene lost 3 bases and the J gene lost 5 bases, with 4 bases spanning the gap. Germline V lookup: CDR1 LGHDT, CDR2 YNNKEL (reference sequence). The DNA of the CDR3 is TGTGCCAGCAGCCAGGGTTATGGCTACACCTTC. Its translation: CASSQGYGYTF.

V is TRBV5-6 and J is TRBJ2-3; 12 nucleotides agree with TRBD2. This CDR3 is 17 amino acids long. Looked up from germline, CDR1 is SGHDT and CDR2 is YYEEEE. V gave up 3 bases and J gave up 2 bases; unmatched junction bases: 7. CDR3 region: CASSSVTSGGLTDTQYF. Written as DNA, the CDR3 is TGTGCCAGCAGCTCCGTCACTAGCGGGGGGCTCACAGATACGCAGTATTTT.

With regard to this clonotype: This likely reflects a read error, since a far larger clone is one base away. The CDR3 sequence: CASSRGSGYYTDTQYF. CDR3 nucleotide sequence: TGTGCCAGCAGCCGGGGCAGTGGATACTACACAGATACGCAGTATTTT. The rearrangement uses TRBV5-3 and TRBJ2-3; D is possibly TRBD1 or TRBD2 (5 bases each). TRBV5-3 is marked as an open reading frame, function uncertain. The CDR3 contains 16 residues. Trimming took off 8 bases at V and 2 bases at J, with 21 bases between the two ends.

This clonotype showed up many times. This chain uses TRBV27 with TRBJ2-1; tentative D call: TRBD1 (7 bases). V was shortened by 4 bases and J by 0 bases, with 19 bases between the two germline ends. The CDR3 spans 18 residues. CDR1 and CDR2 (germline): MNHEY, SMNVEV (reference sequence). In DNA, the CDR3 is TGTGCCAGCAGTTCCCAGGGGGGACTTCTTAGCTCCTACAATGAGCAGTTCTTC. It encodes CASSSQGGLLSSYNEQFF.

In its sample, this clonotype was seen many times. J is TRBJ1-2 and V is TRBV5-1, with a weak D call TRBD1 (5 bases). The V end was cut by 9 bases, the J end by 4 bases, with 13 bases between. Looked up from germline, CDR1 is SGHRS and CDR2 is YFSETQ. The CDR3 is made up of 12 amino acids. Written as DNA, the CDR3 is TGCGCCACTCAGGGCCAGGGCTATGGCTACACCTTC. Amino acids: CATQGQGYGYTF.

This clonotype showed up just once. Germline and junction disagree at one end, which may indicate a read error. The DNA of the CDR3 is TGTGCCAGCAGATCCGGGACAGGGGCTCAGGCCCAGCATTTT. Its protein is CASRSGTGAQAQHF. The V call is TRBV12-3 or TRBV12-4, the J call TRBJ1-5; 10 nucleotides agree with TRBD1. This CDR3 has 14 amino acids.

This clonotype was observed many times. The J gene is TRBJ1-1, the V gene TRBV7-3; D is perhaps TRBD1 (6 bases). Germline V lookup: CDR1 SGHTA, CDR2 FQGTGA. V lost 3 bases and J lost 3, with 11 bases in between. This CDR3 region has 14 residues. The chain's CDR3 is CASSLGGLDTEAFF. CDR3 bases: TGTGCCAGCAGCTTGGGGGGCTTAGACACTGAAGCTTTCTTT.

Comment on this clonotype: Given a far larger clone just one base away, this is likely a sequencing read error. The V call is TRBV6-1, the J call TRBJ2-1, with a tentative D call TRBD1 (6 bases). The CDR3 totals 15 residues. Per germline, CDR1 MNHNS and CDR2 SASEGT. V was pared by 5 bases and J by 10 bases, with 21 bases between. The CDR3 region is CASSSPGAQGNEQFF. The CDR3 nucleotides read TGTGCCAGCAGTTCTCCCGGAGCTCAGGGGAACGAGCAGTTCTTC.

This clonotype was counted many times. J is TRBJ1-5 and V is TRBV12-3 or TRBV12-4; D unresolved. This CDR3 is built from 14 residues. V lost 5 bases and J 2 bases, leaving 10 bases between the germline ends. CDR3 in DNA: TGTGCCAGCAGTGCGGTGGGAGGCAATCAGCCCCAGCATTTT. It specifies CASSAVGGNQPQHF.

This clonotype was recorded many times. The chain couples TRBV5-1 to TRBJ2-7; D may match TRBD1 or TRBD2 (5 bases each). V dropped 4 bases and J dropped 3 bases, with 11 bases sitting between them. Germline V lookup: CDR1 SGHRS, CDR2 YFSETQ. CDR3 length equals 13 residues. The CDR3 nucleotides are TGCGCCAGCAGCCGGGACGGGGACTACGAGCAGTACTTC. This sequence encodes CASSRDGDYEQYF. Combining the CDR3 with reference TRBV5-1 and TRBJ2-7 gives the whole variable domain KAGVTQTPRYLIKTRGQQVTLSCSPISGHRSVSWYQQTPGQGLQFLFEYFSETQRNKGNFPGRFSGRQFSNSRSEMNVSTLELGDSALYLCASSRDGDYEQYFGPGTRLTVT.

About this clonotype itself: One base separates it from a far larger clone, so it is likely a read error. The V gene is TRBV29-1, the J gene TRBJ2-7; D remains ambiguous. This CDR3 region has 11 residues. The V gene's germline CDR1 is SQVTM and CDR2 ANQGSEA. V gave up 6 bases and J gave up 7 bases, with 13 bases separating them. The CDR3 nucleotides read TGCAGCGTGGGAATCTACAATGAGCAGTACTTC. Translating gives CSVGIYNEQYF.

This clonotype is medium-sized (0.01 to 0.1%) by share. The rearrangement joins TRBV28 to TRBJ2-5; 7 bases line up with TRBD1. Germline V gives CDR1 MDHEN, CDR2 SYDVKM. The CDR3 is made up of 15 amino acids. With V trimmed by 7 bases and J by 9 bases, 17 bases remained unmatched. The CDR3 nucleotides are TGTGCCAGCAAACGCCCCGAAGGTGGCCAGGGGGCCCAGTACTTC. It is translated as CASKRPEGGQGAQYF.

In the case of this clonotype: A far larger clone is a single base away, which makes a read error likely. This rearrangement joins TRBV9 to TRBJ2-1, with 8 bases matching TRBD2. V shed 4 bases, J shed 9 bases, and the junction held 9 bases outside the gene matches. The germline CDR1 and CDR2 sequences are SGDLS and YYNGEE. This CDR3 is built from 14 residues. The CDR3 DNA reads as TGTGCCAGCAGCCCCCGGACTAGCCGGATTGAGCAGTTCTTC. It yields the protein CASSPRTSRIEQFF.

This clonotype was seen at least ten times. The chain recombines TRBV7-9 with TRBJ2-7; either TRBD1 or TRBD2 may supply D (6 bases each). The CDR3 runs to 15 residues. V lost 4 bases to trimming and J lost 3 bases, with 16 bases between them. In germline, CDR1 is SEHNR, CDR2 FQNEAQ (reference sequence). The CDR3 DNA reads TGTGCCAGCAGCTGGGGGGCTGGGGGGCACTACGAGCAGTACTTC. As protein: CASSWGAGGHYEQYF.

This clonotype was observed many times. The CDR3 DNA sequence: TGCAGCGTTAACAGCGATTACTCTGGGGCCAACGTCCTGACTTTC. This sequence encodes CSVNSDYSGANVLTF. The genes are TRBV29-1 and TRBJ2-6; no reliable D call. The CDR3 covers 15 residues. The germline CDR1 and CDR2 sequences are SQVTM and ANQGSEA. Trimming took 5 bases from V and 0 from J, leaving 11 bases between them.

This clonotype has at least ten counts. The rearrangement links TRBV29-1 to TRBJ2-3; D remains ambiguous. CDR1 is SQVTM and CDR2 is ANQGSEA in the germline V gene. The ends were cut back, 0 bases at V and 2 bases at J, with 6 bases in the middle. The CDR3 runs 13 residues. The CDR3 protein is CSVEDRPTDTQYF. The CDR3 coding sequence is TGCAGCGTTGAAGATCGGCCCACAGATACGCAGTATTTT.

This chain joins TRBV7-2 and TRBJ2-7; D perhaps matches TRBD2 (6 bases). Trimming removed 6 bases from V and 6 bases from J, with 9 bases in between. Germline V CDR1 and CDR2: SGHTA, FQGNSA. This CDR3 spans 11 amino acids. The CDR3 sequence is CASSRRGEQYF. The DNA for the CDR3 is TGTGCCAGCAGTCGGAGGGGCGAGCAGTACTTC.

This clonotype was seen only a few times. The rearrangement uses TRBV28 and TRBJ2-7, with D perhaps assigned TRBD1 or TRBD2 (6 bases each). With 7 bases removed from V and 1 base from J, the gap between germline ends came to 11 bases. Germline CDR1 is MDHEN and CDR2 is SYDVKM. The CDR3 runs to 13 residues. The CDR3 is CASTGGTSYEQYF. CDR3 DNA sequence: TGTGCCAGCACCGGGGGCACTTCCTACGAGCAGTACTTC.

Ten or more counts support this clonotype. The V gene is TRBV30, the J gene TRBJ1-5; the D gene is possibly TRBD1 (5 bases). The CDR3 is 14 amino acids. V was pared by 2 bases and J by 3 bases, with 11 bases between. Germline assignment: CDR1 GTSNPN and CDR2 SVGIG (reference sequence). As DNA, the CDR3 is TGTGCCTGGAGTCTAGGGGCCCTCAATCAGCCCCAGCATTTT. Its translation is CAWSLGALNQPQHF.

This clonotype was found many times. This rearrangement joins TRBV28 to TRBJ1-2; weak D call: TRBD1 (5 bases). CDR1 MDHEN and CDR2 SYDVKM come from the germline V gene. V gave up 4 bases and J gave up 8 bases, with 17 bases separating them. This CDR3 has 14 amino acids. This CDR3 reads CASSSPQGGYGYTF. As DNA, the CDR3 is TGTGCCAGCAGTTCCCCCCAGGGTGGGTACGGCTACACCTTC.

This clonotype has ten or more counts. The chain recombines TRBV9 with TRBJ2-3; D is uncertain. CDR1 and CDR2 (germline): SGDLS, YYNGEE. With 4 bases removed from V and 0 bases from J, the gap between germline ends came to 6 bases. This CDR3 region has 13 residues. The CDR3 DNA is TGTGCCAGCAGCAAAGCTAGCACAGATACGCAGTATTTT. Encoded protein: CASSKASTDTQYF.

Remarks on this clonotype: One junction end disagrees with the germline gene, perhaps due to a read error. The V gene is TRBV5-5, the J gene TRBJ2-2; D is uncertain. This CDR3 contains 13 residues. Germline V lookup: CDR1 SGHKS, CDR2 YYEKEE (reference sequence). CDR3 protein: CASSSRNTGELFF. CDR3 in DNA: TGCGCCAGCAGCAGCAGAAACACCGGGGAGCTGTTTTTT.